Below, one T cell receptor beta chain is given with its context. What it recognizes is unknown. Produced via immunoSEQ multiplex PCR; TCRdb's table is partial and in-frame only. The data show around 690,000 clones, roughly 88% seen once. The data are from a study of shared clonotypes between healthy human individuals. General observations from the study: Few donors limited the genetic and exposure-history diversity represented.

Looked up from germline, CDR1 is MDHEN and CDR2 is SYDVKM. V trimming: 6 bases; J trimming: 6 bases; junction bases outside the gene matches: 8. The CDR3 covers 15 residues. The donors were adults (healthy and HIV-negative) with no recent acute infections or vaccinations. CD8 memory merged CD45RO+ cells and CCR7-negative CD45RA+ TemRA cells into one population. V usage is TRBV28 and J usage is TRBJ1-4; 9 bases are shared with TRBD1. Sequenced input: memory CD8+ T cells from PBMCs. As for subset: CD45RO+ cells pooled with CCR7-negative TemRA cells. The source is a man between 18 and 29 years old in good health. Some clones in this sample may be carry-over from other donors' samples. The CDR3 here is CASRQDRGIHEKLFF. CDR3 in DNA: TGTGCCAGCAGACAGGACAGGGGTATCCATGAAAAACTGTTTTTT.